This section outlines one TCR beta chain sequence together with its context. This record comes from a study of blood T cell repertoires in COVID-19. Study-level background: The origin of the acute and convalescent COVID-19 samples was the United States, Italy and Spain. T cells, B-cell-depleted T cells, or PBMCs supplied cDNA or gDNA.

Residents of approximately 25 US areas, aged about 18 to 95 years, made up the participants. The CDR3 loop spans 16 amino acids. Germline CDR1 and CDR2: ENHRY and SYGVKD. V lost 4 bases to trimming and J lost 1 base; unmatched junction nucleotides: 6. In the authors' methods: The authors estimated nucleated cell counts from reference gene primer amplification. TCRdb's copy holds only in-frame clones and misses some; the assay was immunoSEQ multiplex PCR. The DNA gave D and trimming, while V, J and clone size come from that table. The sample has some 210,000 clones, more than 70% seen once. The sequenced sample was PBMCs or T cells enriched from blood (not recorded which). The rearrangement uses TRBV10-3 and TRBJ2-1; 8 bases are a match to TRBD2. The TCR was taken from a man aged 30 to 45 with acute COVID-19. The CDR3 spells CAISGAGGPSYNEQFF. The DNA of the CDR3 is TGTGCCATCAGTGGGGCGGGGGGCCCATCCTACAATGAGCAGTTCTTC.